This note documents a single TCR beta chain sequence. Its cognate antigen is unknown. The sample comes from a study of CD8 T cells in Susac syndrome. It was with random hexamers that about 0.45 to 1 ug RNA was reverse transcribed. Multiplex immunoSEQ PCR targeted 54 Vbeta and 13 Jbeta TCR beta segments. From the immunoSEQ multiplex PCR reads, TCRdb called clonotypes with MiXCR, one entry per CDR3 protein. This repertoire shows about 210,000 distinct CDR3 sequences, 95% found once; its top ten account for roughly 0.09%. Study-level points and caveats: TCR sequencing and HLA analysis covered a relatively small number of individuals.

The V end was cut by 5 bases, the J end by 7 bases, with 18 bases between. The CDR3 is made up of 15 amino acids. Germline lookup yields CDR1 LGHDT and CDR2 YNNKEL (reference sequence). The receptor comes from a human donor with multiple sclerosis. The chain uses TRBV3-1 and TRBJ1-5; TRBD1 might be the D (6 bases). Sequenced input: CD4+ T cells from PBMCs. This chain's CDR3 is CASSSANGGAQPQHF. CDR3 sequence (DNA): TGTGCCAGCAGCAGCGCGAATGGGGGGGCCCAGCCCCAGCATTTT.